The clone carrying this TCR beta chain appeared many times. These data originate in a study of human T cells and chemical hapten exposure. Time point: healthy volunteer bleed at 6 weeks. Whole blood that had not been fractionated was the source of extracted total RNA. Germline V gene sequence: CDR1 SGHTA, CDR2 FQGNSA. This CDR3 contains 12 residues. V gave up 5 bases and J gave up 4 bases, with 7 bases separating them. From the RACE reads, TCRdb called clonotypes with MiXCR, one entry per CDR3 protein. The sample has fewer than 85,000 distinct CDR3 sequences; around 9.3% are singletons. This chain connects TRBV7-2 to TRBJ2-3; D is undetermined. The clonotype was recovered from a female donor in good health. Some clones in this sample may be carry-over from other donors' samples. Input material: whole blood. CDR3 loop: CASSVGADTQYF. The CDR3 nucleotides read TGTGCCAGCAGCGTAGGAGCAGATACGCAGTATTTT.